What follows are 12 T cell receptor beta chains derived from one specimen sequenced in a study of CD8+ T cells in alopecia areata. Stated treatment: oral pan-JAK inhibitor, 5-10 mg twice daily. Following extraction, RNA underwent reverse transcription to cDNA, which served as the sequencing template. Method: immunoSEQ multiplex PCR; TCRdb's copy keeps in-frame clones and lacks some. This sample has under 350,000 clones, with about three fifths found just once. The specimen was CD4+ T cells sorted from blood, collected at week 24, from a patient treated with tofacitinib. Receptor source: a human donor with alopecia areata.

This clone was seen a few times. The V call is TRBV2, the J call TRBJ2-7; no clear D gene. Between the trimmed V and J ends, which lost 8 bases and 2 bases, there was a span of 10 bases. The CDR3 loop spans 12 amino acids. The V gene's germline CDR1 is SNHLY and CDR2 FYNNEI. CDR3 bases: TGTGCCAGCGGGCAGGAGCCCTACGAGCAGTACTTC. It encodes CASGQEPYEQYF.

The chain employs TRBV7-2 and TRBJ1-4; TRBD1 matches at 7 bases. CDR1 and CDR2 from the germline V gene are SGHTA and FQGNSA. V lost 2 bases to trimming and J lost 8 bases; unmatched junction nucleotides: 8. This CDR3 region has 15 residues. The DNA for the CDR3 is TGTGCCAGCAGCTTAAGTCCGACAGGGAGGGAAAAACTGTTTTTT. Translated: CASSLSPTGREKLFF.

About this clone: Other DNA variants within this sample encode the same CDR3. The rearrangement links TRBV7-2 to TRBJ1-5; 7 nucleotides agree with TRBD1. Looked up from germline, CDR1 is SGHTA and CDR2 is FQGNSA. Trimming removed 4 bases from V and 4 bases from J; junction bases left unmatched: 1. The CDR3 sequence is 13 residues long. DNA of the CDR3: TGTGCCAGCAGCTCACAGGGGAATCAGCCCCAGCATTTT. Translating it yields CASSSQGNQPQHF.

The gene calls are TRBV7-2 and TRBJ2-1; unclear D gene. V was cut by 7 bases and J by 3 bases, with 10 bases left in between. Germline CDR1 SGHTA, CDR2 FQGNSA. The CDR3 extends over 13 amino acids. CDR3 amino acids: CASTMTFYNEQFF. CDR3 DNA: TGTGCCAGCACCATGACCTTCTACAATGAGCAGTTCTTC.

Written as DNA, the CDR3 is TGCGCCAGCAGCCAACCCAGACTAGCGGGGGGTAGTGAGCAGTTCTTC. Protein: CASSQPRLAGGSEQFF. V usage is TRBV4-3 and J usage is TRBJ2-1; 13 nucleotides line up with TRBD2. The junction had 7 bases not matched to a gene; V was cut back by 2 bases and J by 9 bases. The CDR3 loop spans 16 amino acids. Germline CDR1 reads LGHNA; CDR2 reads YSLEER.

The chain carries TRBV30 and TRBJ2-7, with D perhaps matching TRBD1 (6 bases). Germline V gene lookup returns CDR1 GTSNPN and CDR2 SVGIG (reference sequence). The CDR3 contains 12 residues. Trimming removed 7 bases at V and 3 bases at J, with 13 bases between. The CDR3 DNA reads TGTGCCTTATCCCGGGACATCTACGAGCAGTACTTC. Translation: CALSRDIYEQYF.

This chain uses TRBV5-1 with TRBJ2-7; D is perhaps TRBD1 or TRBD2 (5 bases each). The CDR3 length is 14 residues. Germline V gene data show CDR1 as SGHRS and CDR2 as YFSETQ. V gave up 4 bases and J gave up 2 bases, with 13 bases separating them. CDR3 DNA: TGCGCCAGCAGCGGGACGGGACGCCCCTACGAGCAGTACTTC. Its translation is CASSGTGRPYEQYF.

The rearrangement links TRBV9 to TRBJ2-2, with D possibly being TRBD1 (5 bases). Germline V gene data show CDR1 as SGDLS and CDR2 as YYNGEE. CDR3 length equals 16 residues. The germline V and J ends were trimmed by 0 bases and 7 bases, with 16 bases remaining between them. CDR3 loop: CASSVGQGSSYGELFF. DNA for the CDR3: TGTGCCAGCAGCGTAGGGCAGGGATCTTCGTACGGGGAGCTGTTTTTT.

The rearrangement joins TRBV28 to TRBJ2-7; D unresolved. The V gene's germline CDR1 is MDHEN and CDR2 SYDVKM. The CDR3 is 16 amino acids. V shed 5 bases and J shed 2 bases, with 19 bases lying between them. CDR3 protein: CASSLINGPRAYEQYF. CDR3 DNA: TGTGCCAGCAGTCTAATTAACGGGCCCCGCGCCTACGAGCAGTACTTC.

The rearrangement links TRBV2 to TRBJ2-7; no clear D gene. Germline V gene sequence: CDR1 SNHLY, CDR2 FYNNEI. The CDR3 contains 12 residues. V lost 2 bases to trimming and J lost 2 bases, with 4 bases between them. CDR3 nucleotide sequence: TGTGCCAGCAGTGAACGGACCTACGAGCAGTACTTC. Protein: CASSERTYEQYF.

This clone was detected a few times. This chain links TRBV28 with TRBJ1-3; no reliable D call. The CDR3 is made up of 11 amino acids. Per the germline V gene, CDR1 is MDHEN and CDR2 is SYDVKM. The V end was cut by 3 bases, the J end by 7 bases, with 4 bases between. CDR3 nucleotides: TGTGCCAGCAGTTTCAGGAACACCATATATTTT. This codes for CASSFRNTIYF.

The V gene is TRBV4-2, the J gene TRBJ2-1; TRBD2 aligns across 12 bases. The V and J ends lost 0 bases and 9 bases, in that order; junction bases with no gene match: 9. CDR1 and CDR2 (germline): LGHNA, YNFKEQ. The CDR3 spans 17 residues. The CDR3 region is CASSQDTLAGGVGEQFF. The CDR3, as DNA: TGTGCCAGCAGCCAAGATACCCTAGCGGGGGGGGTGGGTGAGCAGTTCTTC.